This TCR beta chain derives from a study of shared clonotypes between healthy human individuals. Whole-study findings and limits: Unshared clonotypes carried lower generation probabilities than those common to all four donors. Tissues were not sampled, only blood, and their repertoires likely differ. Researchers found naive subsets generally carried larger estimated richness than memory subsets.

About this clone itself: The antigen is not known.

Trimming stripped 6 bases from V and 3 bases from J, with 18 bases between. CDR1 is MDHEN, CDR2 SYDVKM, per germline. This CDR3 has 16 amino acids. The input for sorted-subset replicate PCRs was 150 to 200 ng DNA, approximately 30,000 T cell genomes. Data came from immunoSEQ multiplex PCR; TCRdb stores just in-frame clones and leaves some out. The sample holds hundreds of thousands of clones, roughly 78% seen once. The rearrangement uses TRBV28 and TRBJ1-5; D uncertain. The sequence was collected from a woman aged 25 to 39 in good health. The sample comprised memory CD4+ T cells sorted from blood. Regarding subset: CD45RA-negative fraction. The CDR3 bases are TGTGCCAGCAGCACCCGGCGGGGTGGCCCCAATCAGCCCCAGCATTTT. Translating it yields CASSTRRGGPNQPQHF.